This T cell receptor (beta chain) was profiled in a study of T cell changes during pregnancy in multiple sclerosis. Assay used: immunoSEQ multiplex PCR; TCRdb lists only in-frame clones, some missing. The sample has 95,000 to 110,000 clones, roughly 92% seen once. V shed 3 bases and J 7 bases; nucleotides not matched to a gene: 6. This CDR3 has 15 residues. The germline CDR1 and CDR2 sequences are KGHSH and LQKENI. The clonotype was recovered from a female donor with multiple sclerosis, enrolled in a pregnancy study. This material consisted of peripheral blood, taken after pregnancy. The rearrangement joins TRBV18 to TRBJ2-7; 13 nucleotides match TRBD2. CDR3 sequence (DNA): TGTGCCAGCTCACCTGGACTAGCGGGGGCTGGGGAGCAGTACTTC. Protein sequence: CASSPGLAGAGEQYF.